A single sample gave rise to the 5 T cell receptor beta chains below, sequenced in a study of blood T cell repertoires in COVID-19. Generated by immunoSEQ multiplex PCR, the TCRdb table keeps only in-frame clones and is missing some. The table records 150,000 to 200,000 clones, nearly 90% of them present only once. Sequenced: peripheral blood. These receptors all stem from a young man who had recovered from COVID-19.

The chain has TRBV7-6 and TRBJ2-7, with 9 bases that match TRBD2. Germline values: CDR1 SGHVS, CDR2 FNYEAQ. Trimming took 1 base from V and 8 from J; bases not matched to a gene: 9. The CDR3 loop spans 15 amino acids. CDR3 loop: CASSLGGGRAVQQYF. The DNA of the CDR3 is TGTGCCAGCAGCTTAGGAGGCGGGAGGGCCGTTCAGCAGTACTTC. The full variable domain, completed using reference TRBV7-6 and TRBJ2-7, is GAGVSQSPRYKVTKRGQDVALRCDPISGHVSLYWYRQALGQGPEFLTYFNYEAQQDKSGLPNDRFSAERPEGSISTLTIQRTEQRDSAMYRCASSLGGGRAVQQYFGPGTRLTVT.

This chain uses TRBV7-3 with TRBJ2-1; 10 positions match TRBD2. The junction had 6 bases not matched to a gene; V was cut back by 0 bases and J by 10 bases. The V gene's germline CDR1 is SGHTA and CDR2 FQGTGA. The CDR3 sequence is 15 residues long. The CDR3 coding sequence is TGTGCCAGCAGCTTAACGACTAGCGGGTTAGGAGAGCAGTTCTTC. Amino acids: CASSLTTSGLGEQFF.

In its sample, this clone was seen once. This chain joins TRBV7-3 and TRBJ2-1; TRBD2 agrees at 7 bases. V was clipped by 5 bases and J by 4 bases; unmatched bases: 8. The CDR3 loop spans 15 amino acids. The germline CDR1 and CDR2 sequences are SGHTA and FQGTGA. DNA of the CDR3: TGTGCCAGCAGCACCAATGGGAGGGATTACAATGAGCAGTTCTTC. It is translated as CASSTNGRDYNEQFF.

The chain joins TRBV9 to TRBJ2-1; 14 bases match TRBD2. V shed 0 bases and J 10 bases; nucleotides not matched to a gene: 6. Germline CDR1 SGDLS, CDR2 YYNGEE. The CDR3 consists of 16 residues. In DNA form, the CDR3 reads TGTGCCAGCAGCGTAGTGGGGACTAGCGGGAGCCGGGAGCAGTTCTTC. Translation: CASSVVGTSGSREQFF.

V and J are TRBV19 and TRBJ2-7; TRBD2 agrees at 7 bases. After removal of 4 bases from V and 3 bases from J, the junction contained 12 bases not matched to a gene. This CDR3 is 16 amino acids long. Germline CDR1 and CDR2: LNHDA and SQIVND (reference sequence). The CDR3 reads CASSKFREAHGYEQYF. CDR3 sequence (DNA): TGTGCCAGTAGTAAATTCCGGGAGGCCCACGGCTACGAGCAGTACTTC.